This passage covers 10 T cell receptor beta chains from one sample sequenced in a study of cytomegalovirus exposure and HLA in healthy donors. In the PCR, 60 Vbeta and 13 Jbeta primers were used. The assay was immunoSEQ multiplex PCR, and TCRdb's table has in-frame clones only and misses some. The sample table includes approximately 120,000 clones. The sample was PBMCs. These receptors originate from a man aged 18 to 29 in good health and CMV-seronegative.

Details on this clone: A read error may account for a junction end that differs from germline. In nucleotides, the CDR3 is TGTGCCAGCGGTTTCATTCCCTATGGCTACACCTTC. Translated, it gives CASGFIPYGYTF. V is TRBV27 and J is TRBJ1-2; D remains unclear. There are 12 residues in the CDR3. Germline assignment: CDR1 MNHEY and CDR2 SMNVEV (reference sequence).

V is TRBV9 and J is TRBJ2-7; D remains ambiguous. In germline, CDR1 is SGDLS, CDR2 YYNGEE. Trimming stripped 0 bases from V and 6 bases from J, with 13 bases between. There are 14 residues in the CDR3. In DNA, the CDR3 is TGTGCCAGCAGCGTAGACAGACCAGGTGCCGAGCAGTACTTC. Protein product: CASSVDRPGAEQYF. Full variable domain (rest looked up from reference TRBV9 and TRBJ2-7): DSGVTQTPKHLITATGQRVTLRCSPRSGDLSVYWYQQSLDQGLQFLIQYYNGEERAKGNILERFSAQQFPDLHSELNLSSLELGDSALYFCASSVDRPGAEQYFGPGTRLTVT.

A note on this clone: At one end the junction does not follow the germline gene, possibly because of a read error. The rearrangement links TRBV7-7 to TRBJ2-5, with 7 bases matching TRBD2. The CDR3 is 17 residues long. Looked up from germline, CDR1 is SSHAT and CDR2 is FNYEAQ (reference sequence). CDR3 region: CASSLGNRGEGGETQYF. The CDR3 region has the DNA TGTGCTAGCAGCTTAGGGAATCGCGGGGAGGGCGGAGAGACCCAGTACTTC.

J is TRBJ1-2 and V is TRBV5-1; 11 bases agree with TRBD1. The CDR3 extends over 14 amino acids. CDR1 is SGHRS and CDR2 is YFSETQ in the germline V gene. The trim removed 4 bases at V and 6 bases at J, leaving 5 bases unmatched. CDR3 sequence: CASSQDRGRDGYTF. The CDR3 bases are TGCGCCAGCAGCCAGGACAGGGGGCGGGATGGCTACACCTTC.

The rearrangement uses TRBV28 and TRBJ1-2; 9 bases fit TRBD1. From germline, CDR1 is MDHEN and CDR2 SYDVKM. The J segment lost 8 bases and the V segment lost 6 bases, leaving 22 bases of the junction unmatched. CDR3 size: 18 residues. The CDR3 reads CASRSYFPAGQGLGGYTF. CDR3 in DNA: TGTGCCAGCAGATCTTATTTCCCCGCGGGACAGGGTTTGGGGGGCTACACCTTC.

This chain links TRBV30 with TRBJ1-2, with TRBD1 matching over 8 bases. V was pared by 5 bases and J by 8 bases, with 1 base of the junction left unmatched. The length of the CDR3 is 10 residues. Germline CDR1 and CDR2: GTSNPN and SVGIG (reference sequence). The CDR3 DNA follows: TGTGCCTGGGACAGGGGAGGCTACACCTTC. It is translated as CAWDRGGYTF. Filled out from reference TRBV30 and TRBJ1-2, the complete variable domain reads SQTIHQWPATLVQPVGSPLSLECTVEGTSNPNLYWYRQAAGRGLQLLFYSVGIGQISSEVPQNLSASRPQDRQFILSSKKLLLSDSGFYLCAWDRGGYTFGSGTRLTVV.

V usage is TRBV11-2 and J usage is TRBJ1-2; D perhaps matches TRBD1 (6 bases). This CDR3 comprises 13 residues. Germline CDR1 is SGHAT and CDR2 is FQNNGV. V dropped 1 base and J dropped 9 bases, with 12 bases sitting between them. The CDR3 loop is CASSLGSQGRYTF. DNA of the CDR3: TGTGCCAGCAGCTTAGGATCCCAGGGGCGCTACACCTTC.

The chain employs TRBV6-5 and TRBJ2-7; 7 nucleotides match TRBD1. This CDR3 is built from 16 residues. Germline V gene sequence: CDR1 MNHEY, CDR2 SVGAGI. The V gene end was trimmed by 0 bases and the J gene end by 4 bases; junction bases not matched to a gene: 9. The chain's CDR3 is CASSYSGQFRTYEQYF. CDR3 DNA sequence: TGTGCCAGCAGTTACTCGGGACAGTTCCGGACATACGAGCAGTACTTC.

The J gene is TRBJ2-7, the V gene TRBV6-5; tentatively, D is TRBD2 (5 bases). V was clipped by 2 bases and J by 0 bases, with 5 bases between them. The CDR3 length is 13 residues. The germline V gene has CDR1 MNHEY and CDR2 SVGAGI. In DNA, the CDR3 is TGTGCCAGCAGTTACGAGGGCTCCTACGAGCAGTACTTC. Its translation: CASSYEGSYEQYF.

This chain connects TRBV5-1 to TRBJ2-3, with TRBD2 identical over 14 bases. CDR1 is SGHRS and CDR2 is YFSETQ in the germline V gene. The CDR3 extends over 18 amino acids. The junction had 8 bases not matched to a gene; V was cut back by 1 base and J by 4 bases. In DNA, the CDR3 is TGCGCCAGCAGCTTGACGACTAGCGGGGGGGGAATCGCAGATACGCAGTATTTT. Translating it yields CASSLTTSGGGIADTQYF.